This entry describes one T cell receptor beta chain. Its antigen is not identified. A sample-barcoded 5' primer and a J-beta primer mix were used in a second PCR of roughly 7 to 11 cycles. Every cDNA molecule bore a tag from a template-switch adaptor containing 12 random nucleotides. A single record per CDR3 protein comes from TCRdb applying MiXCR to the 5' RACE reads. This table holds about 1 million distinct CDR3 sequences, almost 25% found once. Germline lookup yields CDR1 LGHNA and CDR2 YSLEER. CDR3 length equals 15 residues. The V end was cut by 1 base, the J end by 3 bases, with 11 bases between. Each sample had at least 6.5 million PBMCs isolated. The data belong to a study of blood T cells in healthy people across ages. Findings and caveats of the study: No conclusive comparison of naive versus antigen-experienced cells was possible with unsorted PBMCs.

The data also belong to a second study, concerning T cells of mothers and their children. This second study says: Reads recorded for TCR beta CDR3 numbered over 9 million per mother and roughly 3 million per child.

The chain carries TRBV4-3 and TRBJ2-3; D is unclear. The clonotype was recovered from a girl aged 2-9 years in good health. The sample was blood. DNA for the CDR3: TGCGCCAGCAGCCAAGTGGCAGGCATAACAGATACGCAGTATTTT. Amino acid sequence: CASSQVAGITDTQYF.